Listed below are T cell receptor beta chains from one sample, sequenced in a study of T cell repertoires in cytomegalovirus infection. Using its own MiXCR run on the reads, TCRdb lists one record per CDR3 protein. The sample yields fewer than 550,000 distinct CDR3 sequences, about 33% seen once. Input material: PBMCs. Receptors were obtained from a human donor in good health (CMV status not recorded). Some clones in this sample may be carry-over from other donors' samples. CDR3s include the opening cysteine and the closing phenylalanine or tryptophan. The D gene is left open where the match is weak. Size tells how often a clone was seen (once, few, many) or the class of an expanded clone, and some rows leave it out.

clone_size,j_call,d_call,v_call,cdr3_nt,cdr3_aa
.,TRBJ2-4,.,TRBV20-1,TGCAGTGCTAGCGGGGGCTATACCAAAAACATTCAGTACTTC,CSASGGYTKNIQYF
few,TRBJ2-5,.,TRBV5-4,TGTGCCAGCAGCTTGGCCTGGGGACCGAGCCGAGAGACCCAGTACTTC,CASSLAWGPSRETQYF
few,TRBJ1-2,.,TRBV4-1,TGCGCCAGCAGCCAAGATTTCCGGGTAGGGGACTATGGCTACACCTTC,CASSQDFRVGDYGYTF
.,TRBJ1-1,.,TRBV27,TGTGCCAGCAGTTGGGGTCCGAACACTGAAGCTTTCTTT,CASSWGPNTEAFF
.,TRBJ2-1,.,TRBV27,TGTGCCAGCACGGTTTTAGGGGCTAACAATGAGCAGTTCTTC,CASTVLGANNEQFF
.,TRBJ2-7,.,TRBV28,TGTGCCAGCAGTTTCCGGACAAAGGGCGCCCTCTCCTACGAGCAGTACTTC,CASSFRTKGALSYEQYF
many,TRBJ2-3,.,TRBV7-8,TGTGCCAGCAGCTTAGTTGGGACTTCCACAGATACGCAGTATTTT,CASSLVGTSTDTQYF
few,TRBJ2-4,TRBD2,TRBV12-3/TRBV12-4,TGTGCCAGCAGTTTCCCGACTAGCGGAGGGGGGAACATTCAGTACTTC,CASSFPTSGGGNIQYF
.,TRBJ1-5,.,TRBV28,TGTGCCAGCAGTTCAACATCGGACAGCAATCAGCCCCAGCATTTT,CASSSTSDSNQPQHF
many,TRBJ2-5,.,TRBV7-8,TGTGCCAGCAGCTTTGGGCAGACCCAAGAGACCCAGTACTTC,CASSFGQTQETQYF
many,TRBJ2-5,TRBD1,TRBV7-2,TGTGCCAGCAGCTTAGGGTCGGGACAGCAAGAGACCCAGTACTTC,CASSLGSGQQETQYF